This T cell receptor beta chain originates from a study of OX40 agonist ivuxolimab in advanced cancers. The CDR3 spans 11 residues. Germline assignment: CDR1 LNHDA and CDR2 SQIVND (reference sequence). Trimming took off 6 bases at V and 8 bases at J, with 10 bases between the two ends. Clones were sequenced by immunoSEQ multiplex PCR, and TCRdb holds only the in-frame ones, with some missing. Among 50,000 to 70,000 clones listed, less than 90% were seen once. This chain links TRBV19 with TRBJ1-2, with D uncertain. The clonotype originates from an adult with an advanced solid tumor such as melanoma, head and neck, liver or kidney cancer. The sequenced sample was CD4+ or CD8+ T cells sorted from blood, obtained in a trial of the OX40 agonist ivuxolimab. CDR3 loop: CASSRNEGYTF. The DNA for the CDR3 is TGTGCCAGTAGCCGAAACGAGGGCTACACCTTC. The full variable domain, completed using reference TRBV19 and TRBJ1-2, is DGGITQSPKYLFRKEGQNVTLSCEQNLNHDAMYWYRQDPGQGLRLIYYSQIVNDFQKGDIAEGYSVSREKKESFPLTVTSAQKNPTAFYLCASSRNEGYTFGSGTRLTVV.